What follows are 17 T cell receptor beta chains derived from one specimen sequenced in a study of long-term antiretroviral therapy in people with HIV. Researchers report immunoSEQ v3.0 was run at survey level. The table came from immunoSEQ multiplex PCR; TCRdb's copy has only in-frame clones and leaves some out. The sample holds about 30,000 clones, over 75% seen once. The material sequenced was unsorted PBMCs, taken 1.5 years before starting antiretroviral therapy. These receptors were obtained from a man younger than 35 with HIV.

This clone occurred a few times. Here the CDR3 DNA reads TGCGCCAGCAGTAACCAGGGGGTCAATGAAAAACTGTTTTTT. Residues: CASSNQGVNEKLFF. The J gene is TRBJ1-4, the V gene TRBV10-1; 7 nucleotides align to TRBD1. The CDR3 has 14 amino acids. V shed 5 bases and J 5 bases; nucleotides not matched to a gene: 5. CDR1 WNHNN and CDR2 SYGVQD come from the germline V gene (reference sequence).

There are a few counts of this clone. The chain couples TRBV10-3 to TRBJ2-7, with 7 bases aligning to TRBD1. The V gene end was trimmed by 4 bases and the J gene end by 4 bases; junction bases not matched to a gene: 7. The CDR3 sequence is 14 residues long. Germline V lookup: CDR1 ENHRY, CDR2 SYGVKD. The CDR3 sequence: CAISVAQGMYEQYF. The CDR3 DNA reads TGTGCCATCAGTGTCGCACAGGGGATGTACGAGCAGTACTTC.

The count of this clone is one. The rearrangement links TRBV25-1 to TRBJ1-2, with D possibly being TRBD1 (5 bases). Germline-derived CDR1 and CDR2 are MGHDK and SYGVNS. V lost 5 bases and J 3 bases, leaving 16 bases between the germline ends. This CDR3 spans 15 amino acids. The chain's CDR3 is CASSSSRGGDYGYTF. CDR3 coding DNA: TGTGCCAGCAGTAGCTCGCGCGGGGGAGACTATGGCTACACCTTC.

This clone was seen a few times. The CDR3 spells CASRVRLGRSGNTIYF. CDR3 in DNA: TGTGCCAGCAGAGTAAGGCTCGGCCGCTCTGGAAACACCATATATTTT. J is TRBJ1-3 and V is TRBV2; D gene uncertain. The germline V gene encodes CDR1 SNHLY and CDR2 FYNNEI. The ends were cut back, 6 bases at V and 0 bases at J, with 15 bases in the middle. This CDR3 spans 16 amino acids.

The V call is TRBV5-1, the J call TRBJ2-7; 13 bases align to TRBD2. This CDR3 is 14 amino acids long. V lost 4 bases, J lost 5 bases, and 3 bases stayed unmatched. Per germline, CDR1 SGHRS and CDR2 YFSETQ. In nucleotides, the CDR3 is TGCGCCAGCAGCCCCGGACTAGCGGGAGACGAGCAGTACTTC. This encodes CASSPGLAGDEQYF.

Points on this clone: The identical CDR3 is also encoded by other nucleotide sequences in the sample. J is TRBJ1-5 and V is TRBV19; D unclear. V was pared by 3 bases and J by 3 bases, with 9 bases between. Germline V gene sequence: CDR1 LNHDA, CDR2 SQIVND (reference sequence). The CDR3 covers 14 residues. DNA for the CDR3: TGTGCCAGTAGTATTATTGGTACCAATCAGCCCCAGCATTTT. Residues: CASSIIGTNQPQHF.

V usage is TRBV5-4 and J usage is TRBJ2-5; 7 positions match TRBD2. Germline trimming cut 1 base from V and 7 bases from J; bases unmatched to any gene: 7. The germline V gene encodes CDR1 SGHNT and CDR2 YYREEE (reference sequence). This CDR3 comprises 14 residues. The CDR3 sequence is CASSLSSGEGTQYF. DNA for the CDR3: TGTGCCAGCAGCTTGAGCAGCGGGGAAGGGACCCAGTACTTC. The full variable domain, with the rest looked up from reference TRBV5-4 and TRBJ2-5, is ETGVTQSPTHLIKTRGQQVTLRCSSQSGHNTVSWYQQALGQGPQFIFQYYREEENGRGNFPPRFSGLQFPNYSSELNVNALELDDSALYLCASSLSSGEGTQYFGPGTRLLVL.

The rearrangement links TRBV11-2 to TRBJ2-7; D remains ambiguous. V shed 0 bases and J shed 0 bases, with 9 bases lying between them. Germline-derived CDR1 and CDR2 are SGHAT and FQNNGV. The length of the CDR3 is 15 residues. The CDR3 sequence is CASSLEAESSYEQYF. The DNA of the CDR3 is TGTGCCAGCAGCTTAGAGGCAGAGAGCTCCTACGAGCAGTACTTC.

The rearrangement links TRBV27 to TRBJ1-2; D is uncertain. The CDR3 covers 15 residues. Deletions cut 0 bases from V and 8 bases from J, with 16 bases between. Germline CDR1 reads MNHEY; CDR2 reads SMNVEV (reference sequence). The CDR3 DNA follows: TGTGCCAGCAGTTTATCGTGGACCCTAATCGACGGCTACACCTTC. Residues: CASSLSWTLIDGYTF.

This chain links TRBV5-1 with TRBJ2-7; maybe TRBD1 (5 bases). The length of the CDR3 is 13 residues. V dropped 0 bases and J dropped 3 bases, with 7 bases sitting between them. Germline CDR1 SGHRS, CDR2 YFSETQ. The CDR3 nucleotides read TGCGCCAGCAGCTTGGATCAGGGCTACGAGCAGTACTTC. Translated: CASSLDQGYEQYF.

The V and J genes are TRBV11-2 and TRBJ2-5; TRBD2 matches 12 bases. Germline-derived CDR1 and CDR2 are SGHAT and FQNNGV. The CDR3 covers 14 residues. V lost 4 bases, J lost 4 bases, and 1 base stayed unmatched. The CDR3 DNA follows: TGTGCCAGCAGCTCGACTAGCGGGAGAGAGACCCAGTACTTC. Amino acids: CASSSTSGRETQYF.

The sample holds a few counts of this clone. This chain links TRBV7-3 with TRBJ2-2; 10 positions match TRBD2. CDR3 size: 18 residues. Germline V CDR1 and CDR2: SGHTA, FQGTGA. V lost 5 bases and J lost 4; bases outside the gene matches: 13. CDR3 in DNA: TGTGCCAGCAGCCCTCCTGAGGCTAGCGGGAGCGGCACCGGGGAGCTGTTTTTT. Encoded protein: CASSPPEASGSGTGELFF.

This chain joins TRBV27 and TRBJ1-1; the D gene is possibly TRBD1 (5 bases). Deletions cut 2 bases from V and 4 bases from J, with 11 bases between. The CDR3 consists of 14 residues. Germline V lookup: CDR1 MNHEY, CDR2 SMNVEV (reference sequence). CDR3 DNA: TGTGCCAGCAGTTTAAGCGCAGGGAGCACTGAAGCTTTCTTT. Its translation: CASSLSAGSTEAFF.

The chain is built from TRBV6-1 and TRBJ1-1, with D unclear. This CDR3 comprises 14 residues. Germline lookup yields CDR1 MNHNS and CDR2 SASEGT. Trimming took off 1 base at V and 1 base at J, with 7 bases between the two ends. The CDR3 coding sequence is TGTGCCAGCAGTGAAGGGAATGCGAACACTGAAGCTTTCTTT. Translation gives CASSEGNANTEAFF.

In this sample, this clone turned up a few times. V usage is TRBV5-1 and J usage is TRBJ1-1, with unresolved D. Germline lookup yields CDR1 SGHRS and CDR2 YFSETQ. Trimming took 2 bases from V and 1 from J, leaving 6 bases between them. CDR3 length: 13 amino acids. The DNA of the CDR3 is TGCGCCAGCAGCTTTGACTCGAACACTGAAGCTTTCTTT. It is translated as CASSFDSNTEAFF.

CDR3 DNA: TGTGCCAGCAGCTCCGGAGAAGGTGGGACTGAGACCCAGTACTTC. Translation gives CASSSGEGGTETQYF. This chain connects TRBV7-9 to TRBJ2-5; a weak D match, TRBD2 (6 bases). V lost 4 bases to trimming and J lost 5 bases, with 17 bases between them. The germline V gene encodes CDR1 SEHNR and CDR2 FQNEAQ (reference sequence). The CDR3 runs 15 residues.

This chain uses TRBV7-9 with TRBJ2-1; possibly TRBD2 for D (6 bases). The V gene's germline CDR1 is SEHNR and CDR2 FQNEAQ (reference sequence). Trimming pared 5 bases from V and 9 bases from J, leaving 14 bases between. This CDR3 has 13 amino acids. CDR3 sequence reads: CASSPTSHGEQFF. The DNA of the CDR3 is TGTGCCAGCAGCCCGACTAGTCACGGTGAGCAGTTCTTC.